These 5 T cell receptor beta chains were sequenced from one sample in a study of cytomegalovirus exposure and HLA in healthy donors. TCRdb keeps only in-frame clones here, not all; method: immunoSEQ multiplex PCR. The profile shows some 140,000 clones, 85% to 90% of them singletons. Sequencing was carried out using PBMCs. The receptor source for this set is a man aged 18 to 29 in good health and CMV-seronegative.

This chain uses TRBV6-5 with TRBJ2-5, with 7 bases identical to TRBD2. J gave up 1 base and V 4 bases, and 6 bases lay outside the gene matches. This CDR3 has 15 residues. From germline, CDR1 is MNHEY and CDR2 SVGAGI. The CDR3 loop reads CASSWGGTPQETQYF. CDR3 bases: TGTGCCAGCAGTTGGGGAGGGACCCCCCAAGAGACCCAGTACTTC.

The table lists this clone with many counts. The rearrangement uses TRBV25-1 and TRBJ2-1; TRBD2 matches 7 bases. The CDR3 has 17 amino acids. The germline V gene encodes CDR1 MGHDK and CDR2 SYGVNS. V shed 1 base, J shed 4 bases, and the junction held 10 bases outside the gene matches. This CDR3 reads CASSESPAGKTYNEQFF. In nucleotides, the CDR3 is TGTGCCAGCAGTGAATCCCCAGCGGGAAAAACATACAATGAGCAGTTCTTC.

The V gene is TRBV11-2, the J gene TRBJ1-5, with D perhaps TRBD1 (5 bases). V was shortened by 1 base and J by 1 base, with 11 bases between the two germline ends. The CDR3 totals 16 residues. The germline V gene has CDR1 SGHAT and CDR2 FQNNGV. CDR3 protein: CASSLVGGSSNQPQHF. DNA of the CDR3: TGTGCCAGCAGCTTAGTCGGGGGTTCCAGCAATCAGCCCCAGCATTTT.

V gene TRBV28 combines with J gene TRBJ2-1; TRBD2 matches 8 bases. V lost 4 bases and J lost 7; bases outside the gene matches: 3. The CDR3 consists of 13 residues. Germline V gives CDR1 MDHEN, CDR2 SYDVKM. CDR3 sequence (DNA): TGTGCCAGCAGTTGGAGCGGGAGAAATGAGCAGTTCTTC. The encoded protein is CASSWSGRNEQFF. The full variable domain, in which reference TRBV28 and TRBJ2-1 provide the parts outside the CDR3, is DVKVTQSSRYLVKRTGEKVFLECVQDMDHENMFWYRQDPGLGLRLIYFSYDVKMKEKGDIPEGYSVSREKKERFSLILESASTNQTSMYLCASSWSGRNEQFFGPGTRLTVL.

In DNA form, the CDR3 reads TGTGCCAGCAGCTCGCCGCATTATGTCCGGGACAGGAACACTGAAGCTTTCTTT. It codes for CASSSPHYVRDRNTEAFF. This sequence joins TRBV7-2 and TRBJ1-1, with TRBD1 identical over 7 bases. The CDR3 totals 18 residues. CDR1 is SGHTA, CDR2 FQGNSA, per germline. The V segment lost 4 bases and the J segment 1 base; nucleotides outside the gene matches: 15.